This T cell receptor beta chain was profiled in a study of T cells in Graves' hyperthyroidism and ophthalmopathy. Study at large: Prior to any treatment, at the point of initial diagnosis, peripheral blood was collected.

There are many counts of this clonotype. As yet, its antigen is unknown. Germline CDR1 SGHRS, CDR2 YFSETQ. The CDR3 consists of 14 residues. V lost 0 bases to trimming and J lost 5 bases, with 8 bases between them. Study results and limitations: Most thyroid clonotypes expanded above 0.001 appeared in blood too.

Patients with ophthalmopathy all had a Clinical Activity Score of at least 3, a NOSPECS grade of at least 4 and duration under 3 months. PBMCs were collected from a roughly 10 ml volume of fresh peripheral blood. The CDR3 regions of TCR beta were amplified from RNA transcripts. The TCR CDR3 first-round RT-PCR relied on the HTBI primer set. TCRdb called the multiplex PCR reads again in MiXCR, with one record for every CDR3 protein. The table lists roughly 250,000 distinct CDR3 sequences, around 15% of them singletons. The chain links TRBV5-1 to TRBJ2-2; D is unclear. The material sequenced was blood. This receptor was taken from a woman aged 18-30 years with Graves' ophthalmopathy. The CDR3: CASSLGPQTGELFF. DNA of the CDR3: TGCGCCAGCAGCTTGGGACCCCAGACCGGGGAGCTGTTTTTT. The full variable domain, its missing parts supplied by reference TRBV5-1 and TRBJ2-2, is KAGVTQTPRYLIKTRGQQVTLSCSPISGHRSVSWYQQTPGQGLQFLFEYFSETQRNKGNFPGRFSGRQFSNSRSEMNVSTLELGDSALYLCASSLGPQTGELFFGEGSRLTVL.